The 14 T cell receptor beta chains presented below share a single source sample, sequenced in a study of T cell clonotyping in hematopoietic cell transplantation. Method: immunoSEQ multiplex PCR; TCRdb's copy keeps in-frame clones and lacks some. The sample holds approximately 25,000 clones, about 79% seen once. This sample's time point: recipient sample about 28 days before transplant, after cytoreduction. The sample here was peripheral blood mononuclear cells, taken before stem cell transplant. The receptors come from a woman in her sixties or seventies with acute myeloid leukemia. Some clones in this sample may be carry-over from other donors' samples.

The sample holds a few counts of this clone. The chain has TRBV18 and TRBJ1-4; 8 nucleotides match TRBD1. The V and J ends lost 4 bases and 8 bases, in that order; junction bases with no gene match: 6. CDR1 and CDR2 from the germline V gene are KGHSH and LQKENI. The CDR3 is 14 residues long. CDR3 sequence reads: CASSLDREREKLFF. CDR3 coding DNA: TGTGCCAGCTCACTGGACAGGGAAAGGGAAAAACTGTTTTTT.

The V call is TRBV28, the J call TRBJ2-7; D possibly corresponds to TRBD1 (5 bases). The CDR3 is made up of 11 amino acids. Looked up from germline, CDR1 is MDHEN and CDR2 is SYDVKM. V was shortened by 5 bases and J by 10 bases, with 12 bases between the two germline ends. The CDR3 reads CASSATGFQYF. The CDR3, as DNA: TGTGCCAGCAGTGCCACAGGTTTTCAGTACTTC. Full variable domain (rest looked up from reference TRBV28 and TRBJ2-7): DVKVTQSSRYLVKRTGEKVFLECVQDMDHENMFWYRQDPGLGLRLIYFSYDVKMKEKGDIPEGYSVSREKKERFSLILESASTNQTSMYLCASSATGFQYFGPGTRLTVT.

CDR3 DNA: TGTGCCAGTAGTATAGACCAGTCCATACTCGGCGGAAAACTGTTTTTT. Protein: CASSIDQSILGGKLFF. The chain has TRBV19 and TRBJ1-4, with unresolved D. The V gene lost 0 bases and the J gene lost 10 bases, with 18 bases spanning the gap. This CDR3 is 16 amino acids long. The V gene's germline CDR1 is LNHDA and CDR2 SQIVND (reference sequence).

The J gene is TRBJ1-1, the V gene TRBV28, with TRBD1 identical over 11 bases. With 2 bases clipped from V and 2 bases from J, the junction kept 4 bases outside the gene matches. This CDR3 is built from 16 residues. Germline V lookup: CDR1 MDHEN, CDR2 SYDVKM. Written as DNA, the CDR3 is TGTGCCAGCAGTTTAAGGGACAGGGGGTATAACACTGAAGCTTTCTTT. It yields the protein CASSLRDRGYNTEAFF.

The chain uses TRBV20-1 and TRBJ1-1, with unresolved D. CDR1 DFQATT and CDR2 SNEGSKA come from the germline V gene (reference sequence). V was clipped by 6 bases and J by 2 bases, with 7 bases between them. This CDR3 has 11 amino acids. The CDR3 region has the DNA TGCAGTGCCCAGCGAAACACTGAAGCTTTCTTT. Translated, it gives CSAQRNTEAFF.

This clone has a handful of counts. The chain uses TRBV19 and TRBJ1-5, with TRBD1 identical over 9 bases. V shed 6 bases, J shed 7 bases, and the junction held 10 bases outside the gene matches. CDR3 size: 15 residues. The germline V gene encodes CDR1 LNHDA and CDR2 SQIVND (reference sequence). In DNA form, the CDR3 reads TGTGCCAGTAGGACACGGGACAGGGTGAACCAGCCCCAGCATTTT. Translation: CASRTRDRVNQPQHF. Supplemented by reference TRBV19 and TRBJ1-5, the full variable domain reads DGGITQSPKYLFRKEGQNVTLSCEQNLNHDAMYWYRQDPGQGLRLIYYSQIVNDFQKGDIAEGYSVSREKKESFPLTVTSAQKNPTAFYLCASRTRDRVNQPQHFGDGTRLSIL.

This clone came up once. The rearrangement uses TRBV29-1 and TRBJ2-2; 8 bases agree with TRBD1. The germline CDR1 and CDR2 sequences are SQVTM and ANQGSEA. CDR3 length: 15 amino acids. The V gene end was trimmed by 3 bases and the J gene end by 6 bases; junction bases not matched to a gene: 9. The CDR3 is CSVERGQVSAGELFF. CDR3 sequence (DNA): TGCAGCGTTGAGCGGGGACAGGTTTCAGCCGGGGAGCTGTTTTTT.

The chain couples TRBV19 to TRBJ1-4; D is unclear. V lost 2 bases to trimming and J lost 4 bases, with 8 bases between them. The CDR3 sequence is 14 residues long. CDR1 LNHDA and CDR2 SQIVND come from the germline V gene (reference sequence). This chain's CDR3 is CASSINYDNEKLFF. The CDR3 DNA reads as TGTGCCAGTAGTATAAACTACGATAATGAAAAACTGTTTTTT.

The chain combines TRBV19 with TRBJ2-5; 14 bases line up with TRBD2. The J segment lost 4 bases and the V segment lost 5 bases, leaving 6 bases of the junction unmatched. Germline V lookup: CDR1 LNHDA, CDR2 SQIVND (reference sequence). There are 16 residues in the CDR3. CDR3 nucleotide sequence: TGTGCCAGTAGTCCCCGGACTAGCGGGGGGTCAGAGACCCAGTACTTC. Translating it yields CASSPRTSGGSETQYF. Using reference TRBV19 and TRBJ2-5 for the parts outside the CDR3, the full variable domain is DGGITQSPKYLFRKEGQNVTLSCEQNLNHDAMYWYRQDPGQGLRLIYYSQIVNDFQKGDIAEGYSVSREKKESFPLTVTSAQKNPTAFYLCASSPRTSGGSETQYFGPGTRLLVL.

The CDR3 region is CASSPRQGLSNQPQHF. As DNA, the CDR3 is TGTGCCAGCTCCCCACGGCAGGGTTTAAGCAATCAGCCCCAGCATTTT. The chain couples TRBV19 to TRBJ1-5; a weak D match, TRBD1 (5 bases). Per the germline V gene, CDR1 is LNHDA and CDR2 is SQIVND (reference sequence). Trimming took off 9 bases at V and 1 base at J, with 19 bases between the two ends. This CDR3 comprises 16 residues. The full variable domain, with the rest looked up from reference TRBV19 and TRBJ1-5, is DGGITQSPKYLFRKEGQNVTLSCEQNLNHDAMYWYRQDPGQGLRLIYYSQIVNDFQKGDIAEGYSVSREKKESFPLTVTSAQKNPTAFYLCASSPRQGLSNQPQHFGDGTRLSIL.

The V call is TRBV7-8, the J call TRBJ2-3; D could derive from TRBD1 or TRBD2 (6 bases each). Looked up from germline, CDR1 is SGHVS and CDR2 is FQNEAQ. The CDR3 sequence is 15 residues long. The ends were cut back, 5 bases at V and 1 base at J, with 13 bases in the middle. The CDR3 is CASSPRGRGTDTQYF. In nucleotides, the CDR3 is TGTGCCAGCAGCCCCCGGGGGCGGGGCACAGATACGCAGTATTTT.

This chain uses TRBV29-1 with TRBJ2-1; D remains ambiguous. The V gene's germline CDR1 is SQVTM and CDR2 ANQGSEA. V shed 2 bases and J shed 0 bases, with 5 bases lying between them. This CDR3 has 13 amino acids. The DNA for the CDR3 is TGCAGCGTTGAACTGGACTCCTACAATGAGCAGTTCTTC. Its translation: CSVELDSYNEQFF.

This clone was detected once. V is TRBV7-2 and J is TRBJ2-7, with 9 bases identical to TRBD2. Per the germline V gene, CDR1 is SGHTA and CDR2 is FQGNSA. Trimming cost V 1 base and J 4 bases; bases outside gene matches: 5. The length of the CDR3 is 15 residues. CDR3 loop: CASSLEAGGPYEQYF. The CDR3 bases are TGTGCCAGCAGCTTAGAAGCGGGAGGCCCGTACGAGCAGTACTTC.

V usage is TRBV7-3 and J usage is TRBJ1-2, with 9 positions matching TRBD1. Unmatched junction bases numbered 10, after V lost 5 bases and J lost 6 bases. Germline V gene sequence: CDR1 SGHTA, CDR2 FQGTGA. The CDR3 runs to 15 residues. CDR3 DNA sequence: TGTGCCAGCAGCGCCGGACAGGGGAGTTTGGATGGCTACACCTTC. This sequence encodes CASSAGQGSLDGYTF.